These 29 T cell receptor beta chains were sequenced from one sample in a study of Ad26.COV2.S vaccination and SARS-CoV-2 variants. Treatment given: around 19 received Ad26.COV2.S at low or high dose, single or two shots; 5 received placebo; per-sample allocation not given. The investigators took samples on day 63 after the first vaccine or placebo injection. Assay used: immunoSEQ multiplex PCR; TCRdb lists only in-frame clones, some missing. The sample lists roughly 300,000 clones, roughly 91% occurring once. Sequencing was performed on peripheral blood, taken in a trial of Ad26.COV2.S vaccine versus placebo. The receptors come from a person between 18 and 59 years old who received the Ad26.COV2.S COVID-19 vaccine or a placebo.

The CDR3 region is CASSLAGEFGNTEAFF. DNA of the CDR3: TGCGCCAGCAGCTTGGCCGGGGAATTCGGGAACACTGAAGCTTTCTTT. The chain combines TRBV5-1 with TRBJ1-1; D gene uncertain. Per the germline V gene, CDR1 is SGHRS and CDR2 is YFSETQ. The CDR3 has 16 amino acids. Trimming took off 0 bases at V and 1 base at J, with 13 bases between the two ends.

Only one count was recorded for this clone. The chain recombines TRBV28 with TRBJ2-2; TRBD1 agrees at 7 bases. V lost 7 bases and J lost 0; bases outside the gene matches: 5. Germline V lookup: CDR1 MDHEN, CDR2 SYDVKM. The length of the CDR3 is 15 residues. CDR3 sequence reads: CASNIGTANTGELFF. The CDR3 nucleotides are TGTGCCAGCAACATCGGGACAGCGAACACCGGGGAGCTGTTTTTT.

V gene TRBV19 combines with J gene TRBJ2-1; D remains unclear. The germline V and J ends were trimmed by 1 base and 8 bases, with 12 bases remaining between them. The CDR3 is 14 residues long. Germline V lookup: CDR1 LNHDA, CDR2 SQIVND (reference sequence). The CDR3 coding sequence is TGTGCCAGTAGTATAGGGGGTAAACGGGATGAGCAGTTCTTC. Translated: CASSIGGKRDEQFF.

The J gene is TRBJ2-7, the V gene TRBV7-2; D may be TRBD1 (6 bases). Trimming shortened V by 2 bases and J by 7 bases, and 15 bases separated the two germline ends. The CDR3 runs to 14 residues. The germline V gene has CDR1 SGHTA and CDR2 FQGNSA. The CDR3 nucleotides read TGTGCCAGCAGCTTAAACAGGGACCCTTTAGAGCAGTACTTC. Residues: CASSLNRDPLEQYF.

The genes are TRBV7-9 and TRBJ2-1; D perhaps matches TRBD2 (5 bases). V lost 6 bases, J lost 7 bases, and 10 bases lay in between. The CDR3 has 12 amino acids. Germline V gene lookup returns CDR1 SEHNR and CDR2 FQNEAQ (reference sequence). The CDR3 DNA sequence: TGTGCCAGCAGACTAGACCTTAATGAGCAGTTCTTC. Its protein product is CASRLDLNEQFF. The full variable domain, with the rest looked up from reference TRBV7-9 and TRBJ2-1, is DTGVSQNPRHKITKRGQNVTFRCDPISEHNRLYWYRQTLGQGPEFLTYFQNEAQLEKSRLLSDRFSAERPKGSFSTLEIQRTEQGDSAMYLCASRLDLNEQFFGPGTRLTVL.

The V call is TRBV27, the J call TRBJ1-2, with 7 positions matching TRBD1. The length of the CDR3 is 13 residues. V trimming: 6 bases; J trimming: 7 bases; junction bases outside the gene matches: 8. The germline V gene encodes CDR1 MNHEY and CDR2 SMNVEV (reference sequence). CDR3 nucleotides: TGTGCCAGCAGCCCAGGGGGTTTGAGTGGCTACACCTTC. Its protein product is CASSPGGLSGYTF.

The chain is built from TRBV19 and TRBJ1-2; 10 bases line up with TRBD1. The trim removed 6 bases at V and 8 bases at J, leaving 9 bases unmatched. This CDR3 contains 14 residues. In germline, CDR1 is LNHDA, CDR2 SQIVND (reference sequence). This chain's CDR3 is CASRTGQGVRGYTF. The CDR3 DNA sequence: TGTGCCAGTAGGACCGGACAGGGGGTTCGGGGCTACACCTTC.

The chain combines TRBV6-1 with TRBJ1-5; no clear D gene. V was trimmed by 2 bases and J by 3 bases, leaving 11 bases between them. The CDR3 has 15 amino acids. Looked up from germline, CDR1 is MNHNS and CDR2 is SASEGT. The CDR3 coding sequence is TGTGCCAGCAGTGAAAGTAGCCTCACCAATCAGCCCCAGCATTTT. This translates into CASSESSLTNQPQHF.

The J gene is TRBJ2-1, the V gene TRBV18, with TRBD2 matching over 9 bases. V lost 5 bases to trimming and J lost 8 bases; unmatched junction nucleotides: 7. The CDR3 extends over 14 amino acids. The germline V gene encodes CDR1 KGHSH and CDR2 LQKENI. This CDR3 reads CASSLLAGVDEQFF. The DNA for the CDR3 is TGTGCCAGCTCATTATTAGCGGGAGTAGATGAGCAGTTCTTC.

The J gene is TRBJ1-1, the V gene TRBV30; D might be TRBD1 (5 bases). CDR1 is GTSNPN and CDR2 is SVGIG in the germline V gene (reference sequence). There are 15 residues in the CDR3. V lost 1 base and J 1 base, leaving 13 bases between the germline ends. The CDR3 protein is CAWSEGTAGNTEAFF. CDR3 nucleotides: TGTGCCTGGAGTGAAGGGACGGCAGGGAACACTGAAGCTTTCTTT. The complete variable domain, with remaining parts taken from reference TRBV30 and TRBJ1-1, reads SQTIHQWPATLVQPVGSPLSLECTVEGTSNPNLYWYRQAAGRGLQLLFYSVGIGQISSEVPQNLSASRPQDRQFILSSKKLLLSDSGFYLCAWSEGTAGNTEAFFGQGTRLTVV.

V is TRBV7-9 and J is TRBJ1-5; a weak D match, TRBD1 (5 bases). This CDR3 has 12 amino acids. V lost 5 bases, J lost 5 bases, and 7 bases lay in between. Germline V gene lookup returns CDR1 SEHNR and CDR2 FQNEAQ (reference sequence). CDR3 in amino acids: CASSAQDQPQHF. As DNA, the CDR3 is TGTGCCAGCAGCGCACAGGATCAGCCCCAGCATTTT.

The CDR3 bases are TGTGCCAGCAAGGGTAGCGGGGACCAAGAGACCCAGTACTTC. It yields the protein CASKGSGDQETQYF. The chain couples TRBV2 to TRBJ2-5, with 8 nucleotides matching TRBD2. This CDR3 has 14 amino acids. CDR1 SNHLY and CDR2 FYNNEI come from the germline V gene. V lost 7 bases to trimming and J lost 0 bases; unmatched junction nucleotides: 4.

There are a few counts of this clone. This chain connects TRBV3-1 (or the pseudogene TRBV3-2) to TRBJ2-5; the match to TRBD2 covers 13 bases. This CDR3 region has 15 residues. The germline V gene encodes CDR1 LGHDT and CDR2 YNNKEL (reference sequence). The ends lost 1 base at V and 4 bases at J; junction bases unmatched: 0. CDR3 DNA sequence: TGTGCCAGCAGCCAAGGACTAGCGGGAGGAGAGACCCAGTACTTC. Its translation: CASSQGLAGGETQYF.

The chain combines TRBV9 with TRBJ2-1; D unresolved. From germline, CDR1 is SGDLS and CDR2 YYNGEE. CDR3 length: 15 residues. The V and J ends lost 4 bases and 0 bases respectively, with 11 bases between them. CDR3 sequence reads: CASSNDPSSYNEQFF. CDR3 in DNA: TGTGCCAGCAGCAACGATCCGAGCTCCTACAATGAGCAGTTCTTC.

The gene calls are TRBV2 and TRBJ2-1; 11 bases match TRBD2. The germline V gene has CDR1 SNHLY and CDR2 FYNNEI. The CDR3 has 16 amino acids. The V segment lost 5 bases and the J segment 5 bases; nucleotides outside the gene matches: 8. In DNA form, the CDR3 reads TGTGCCAGCAGTTGGTGGGGGACTAGCGGTAACAATGAGCAGTTCTTC. Translating gives CASSWWGTSGNNEQFF.

The chain couples TRBV15 to TRBJ1-1; D possibly corresponds to TRBD1 (6 bases). The V gene's germline CDR1 is LNHNV and CDR2 YYDKDF (reference sequence). V was clipped by 3 bases and J by 1 base, with 21 bases between them. This CDR3 has 18 residues. The CDR3: CATSRKMIRGGGNTEAFF. The CDR3 DNA reads TGTGCCACCAGCAGGAAGATGATCAGGGGAGGTGGGAACACTGAAGCTTTCTTT.

The rearrangement uses TRBV27 and TRBJ1-2; a weak D match, TRBD1 (5 bases). The germline V and J ends were trimmed by 4 bases and 3 bases, with 18 bases remaining between them. Germline-derived CDR1 and CDR2 are MNHEY and SMNVEV (reference sequence). CDR3 length equals 16 residues. CDR3 residues: CASSSTGVGAYYGYTF. CDR3 in DNA: TGTGCCAGCAGTTCCACTGGGGTTGGGGCGTACTATGGCTACACCTTC.

The chain carries TRBV5-1 and TRBJ2-1; D not certain. V lost 0 bases and J lost 5, with 12 bases in between. Germline V gene data show CDR1 as SGHRS and CDR2 as YFSETQ. The CDR3 length is 15 residues. CDR3 DNA sequence: TGCGCCAGCAGCTTGGAGGGCGAGACGAACAATGAGCAGTTCTTC. It specifies CASSLEGETNNEQFF.

The chain employs TRBV14 and TRBJ1-6; the D gene is possibly TRBD1 (6 bases). CDR1 SGHDN and CDR2 FVKESK come from the germline V gene. This CDR3 has 17 residues. The ends were cut back, 2 bases at V and 9 bases at J, with 20 bases in the middle. CDR3 DNA sequence: TGTGCCAGCAGCCAAAGGTTCCCGGGGGCGAGTGCTTCACCCCTCCACTTT. Translation: CASSQRFPGASASPLHF.

The chain is built from TRBV9 and TRBJ1-2, with unresolved D. This CDR3 has 13 amino acids. CDR1 is SGDLS, CDR2 YYNGEE, per germline. The germline V and J ends were trimmed by 3 bases and 2 bases, with 8 bases remaining between them. CDR3: CASSDGRNYGYTF. CDR3 DNA: TGTGCCAGCAGCGACGGACGGAACTATGGCTACACCTTC. Together with reference TRBV9 and TRBJ1-2, the CDR3 gives the full variable domain: DSGVTQTPKHLITATGQRVTLRCSPRSGDLSVYWYQQSLDQGLQFLIQYYNGEERAKGNILERFSAQQFPDLHSELNLSSLELGDSALYFCASSDGRNYGYTFGSGTRLTVV.

The rearrangement links TRBV3-1 (or the pseudogene TRBV3-2) to TRBJ2-5; tentatively, D is TRBD1 (5 bases). Germline CDR1 is LGHDT and CDR2 is YNNKEL (reference sequence). The V end lost 0 bases, the J end lost 5 bases, and 13 bases lay between the germline ends. The CDR3 runs 15 residues. The CDR3 is CASSQEKGQGETQYF. As DNA, the CDR3 is TGTGCCAGCAGCCAAGAGAAGGGGCAAGGGGAGACCCAGTACTTC.

This chain links TRBV28 with TRBJ2-5; 7 bases are shared with TRBD2. V dropped 3 bases and J dropped 2; count of bases not matched to a gene: 12. Germline V gives CDR1 MDHEN, CDR2 SYDVKM. The CDR3 loop spans 17 amino acids. CDR3: CASSFRSSSSGQETQYF. CDR3 bases: TGTGCCAGCAGTTTCCGTTCGTCGTCTAGCGGACAAGAGACCCAGTACTTC.

This chain uses TRBV15 with TRBJ2-7; 14 bases are shared with TRBD2. The V gene's germline CDR1 is LNHNV and CDR2 YYDKDF (reference sequence). This CDR3 comprises 16 residues. With 0 bases clipped from V and 3 bases from J, the junction kept 1 base outside the gene matches. CDR3 coding DNA: TGTGCCACCAGCAGAGATGGGACTAGCGGGAGCTACGAGCAGTACTTC. Its protein product is CATSRDGTSGSYEQYF.

This chain links TRBV5-5 with TRBJ1-4; D unresolved. Germline V gives CDR1 SGHKS, CDR2 YYEKEE (reference sequence). This CDR3 has 13 residues. Trimming left V 3 bases short and J 10 bases short, with 13 bases between. Written as DNA, the CDR3 is TGTGCCAGCAGCTACGGACCATCTGGAAAACTGTTTTTT. It is translated as CASSYGPSGKLFF.

This chain uses TRBV19 with TRBJ1-2; D gene uncertain. From germline, CDR1 is LNHDA and CDR2 SQIVND (reference sequence). CDR3 length: 14 residues. V was clipped by 3 bases and J by 0 bases, with 8 bases between them. The CDR3 region is CASSMLGSNYGYTF. CDR3 in DNA: TGTGCCAGTAGTATGCTGGGTTCTAACTATGGCTACACCTTC.

The rearrangement links TRBV28 to TRBJ1-3; no clear D. This CDR3 has 13 residues. V gave up 6 bases and J gave up 2 bases, with 8 bases separating them. In germline, CDR1 is MDHEN, CDR2 SYDVKM. The CDR3 protein is CASRPPAGNTIYF. CDR3 nucleotides: TGTGCCAGCAGGCCCCCGGCTGGAAACACCATATATTTT.

This clone was seen only a few times. The V and J genes are TRBV28 and TRBJ1-5; TRBD1 is a possible D gene (5 bases). This CDR3 spans 19 amino acids. V lost 7 bases and J 5 bases, leaving 30 bases between the germline ends. The germline gives CDR1 MDHEN, CDR2 SYDVKM. CDR3 in amino acids: CASTAPKGTRISMDQPQHF. The CDR3 DNA sequence: TGTGCCAGCACCGCCCCTAAAGGGACCAGAATAAGCATGGATCAGCCCCAGCATTTT.

The chain is built from TRBV5-4 and TRBJ1-6; D uncertain. Trimming removed 2 bases from V and 0 bases from J, with 9 bases in between. The germline CDR1 and CDR2 sequences are SGHNT and YYREEE (reference sequence). The CDR3 sequence is 16 residues long. Written as DNA, the CDR3 is TGTGCCAGCAGCTTTGACCGAAGCTCCTATAATTCACCCCTCCACTTT. It is translated as CASSFDRSSYNSPLHF.

This chain uses TRBV15 with TRBJ1-6; TRBD1 is a possible D gene (5 bases). This CDR3 contains 15 residues. V lost 2 bases, J lost 7 bases, and 12 bases lay in between. The germline V gene encodes CDR1 LNHNV and CDR2 YYDKDF (reference sequence). The CDR3 reads CATSRSRGENSPLHF. CDR3 bases: TGTGCCACCAGCAGAAGCCGGGGCGAGAATTCACCCCTCCACTTT.